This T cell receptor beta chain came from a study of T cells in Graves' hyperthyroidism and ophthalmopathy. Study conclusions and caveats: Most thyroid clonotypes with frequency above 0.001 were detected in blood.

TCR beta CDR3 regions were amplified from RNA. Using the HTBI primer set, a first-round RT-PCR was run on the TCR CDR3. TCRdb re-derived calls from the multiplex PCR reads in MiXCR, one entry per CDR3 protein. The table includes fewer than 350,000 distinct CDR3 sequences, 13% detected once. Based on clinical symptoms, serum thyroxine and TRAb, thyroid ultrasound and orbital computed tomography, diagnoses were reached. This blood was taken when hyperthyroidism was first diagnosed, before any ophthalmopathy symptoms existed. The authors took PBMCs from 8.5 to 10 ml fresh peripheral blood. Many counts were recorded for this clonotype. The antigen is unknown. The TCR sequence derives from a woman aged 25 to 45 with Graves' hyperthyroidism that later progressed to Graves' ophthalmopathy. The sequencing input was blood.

The CDR3: CASSLGTGLYTEAFF. CDR3 bases: TGCGCCAGCAGCTTGGGGACAGGGCTGTACACTGAAGCTTTCTTT. J is TRBJ1-1 and V is TRBV5-1; 8 bases fit TRBD1. The V segment lost 0 bases and the J segment 3 bases; nucleotides outside the gene matches: 4. The CDR3 totals 15 residues. CDR1 and CDR2 (germline): SGHRS, YFSETQ. The variable domain in full, with the rest retrieved from reference TRBV5-1 and TRBJ1-1, is KAGVTQTPRYLIKTRGQQVTLSCSPISGHRSVSWYQQTPGQGLQFLFEYFSETQRNKGNFPGRFSGRQFSNSRSEMNVSTLELGDSALYLCASSLGTGLYTEAFFGQGTRLTVV.